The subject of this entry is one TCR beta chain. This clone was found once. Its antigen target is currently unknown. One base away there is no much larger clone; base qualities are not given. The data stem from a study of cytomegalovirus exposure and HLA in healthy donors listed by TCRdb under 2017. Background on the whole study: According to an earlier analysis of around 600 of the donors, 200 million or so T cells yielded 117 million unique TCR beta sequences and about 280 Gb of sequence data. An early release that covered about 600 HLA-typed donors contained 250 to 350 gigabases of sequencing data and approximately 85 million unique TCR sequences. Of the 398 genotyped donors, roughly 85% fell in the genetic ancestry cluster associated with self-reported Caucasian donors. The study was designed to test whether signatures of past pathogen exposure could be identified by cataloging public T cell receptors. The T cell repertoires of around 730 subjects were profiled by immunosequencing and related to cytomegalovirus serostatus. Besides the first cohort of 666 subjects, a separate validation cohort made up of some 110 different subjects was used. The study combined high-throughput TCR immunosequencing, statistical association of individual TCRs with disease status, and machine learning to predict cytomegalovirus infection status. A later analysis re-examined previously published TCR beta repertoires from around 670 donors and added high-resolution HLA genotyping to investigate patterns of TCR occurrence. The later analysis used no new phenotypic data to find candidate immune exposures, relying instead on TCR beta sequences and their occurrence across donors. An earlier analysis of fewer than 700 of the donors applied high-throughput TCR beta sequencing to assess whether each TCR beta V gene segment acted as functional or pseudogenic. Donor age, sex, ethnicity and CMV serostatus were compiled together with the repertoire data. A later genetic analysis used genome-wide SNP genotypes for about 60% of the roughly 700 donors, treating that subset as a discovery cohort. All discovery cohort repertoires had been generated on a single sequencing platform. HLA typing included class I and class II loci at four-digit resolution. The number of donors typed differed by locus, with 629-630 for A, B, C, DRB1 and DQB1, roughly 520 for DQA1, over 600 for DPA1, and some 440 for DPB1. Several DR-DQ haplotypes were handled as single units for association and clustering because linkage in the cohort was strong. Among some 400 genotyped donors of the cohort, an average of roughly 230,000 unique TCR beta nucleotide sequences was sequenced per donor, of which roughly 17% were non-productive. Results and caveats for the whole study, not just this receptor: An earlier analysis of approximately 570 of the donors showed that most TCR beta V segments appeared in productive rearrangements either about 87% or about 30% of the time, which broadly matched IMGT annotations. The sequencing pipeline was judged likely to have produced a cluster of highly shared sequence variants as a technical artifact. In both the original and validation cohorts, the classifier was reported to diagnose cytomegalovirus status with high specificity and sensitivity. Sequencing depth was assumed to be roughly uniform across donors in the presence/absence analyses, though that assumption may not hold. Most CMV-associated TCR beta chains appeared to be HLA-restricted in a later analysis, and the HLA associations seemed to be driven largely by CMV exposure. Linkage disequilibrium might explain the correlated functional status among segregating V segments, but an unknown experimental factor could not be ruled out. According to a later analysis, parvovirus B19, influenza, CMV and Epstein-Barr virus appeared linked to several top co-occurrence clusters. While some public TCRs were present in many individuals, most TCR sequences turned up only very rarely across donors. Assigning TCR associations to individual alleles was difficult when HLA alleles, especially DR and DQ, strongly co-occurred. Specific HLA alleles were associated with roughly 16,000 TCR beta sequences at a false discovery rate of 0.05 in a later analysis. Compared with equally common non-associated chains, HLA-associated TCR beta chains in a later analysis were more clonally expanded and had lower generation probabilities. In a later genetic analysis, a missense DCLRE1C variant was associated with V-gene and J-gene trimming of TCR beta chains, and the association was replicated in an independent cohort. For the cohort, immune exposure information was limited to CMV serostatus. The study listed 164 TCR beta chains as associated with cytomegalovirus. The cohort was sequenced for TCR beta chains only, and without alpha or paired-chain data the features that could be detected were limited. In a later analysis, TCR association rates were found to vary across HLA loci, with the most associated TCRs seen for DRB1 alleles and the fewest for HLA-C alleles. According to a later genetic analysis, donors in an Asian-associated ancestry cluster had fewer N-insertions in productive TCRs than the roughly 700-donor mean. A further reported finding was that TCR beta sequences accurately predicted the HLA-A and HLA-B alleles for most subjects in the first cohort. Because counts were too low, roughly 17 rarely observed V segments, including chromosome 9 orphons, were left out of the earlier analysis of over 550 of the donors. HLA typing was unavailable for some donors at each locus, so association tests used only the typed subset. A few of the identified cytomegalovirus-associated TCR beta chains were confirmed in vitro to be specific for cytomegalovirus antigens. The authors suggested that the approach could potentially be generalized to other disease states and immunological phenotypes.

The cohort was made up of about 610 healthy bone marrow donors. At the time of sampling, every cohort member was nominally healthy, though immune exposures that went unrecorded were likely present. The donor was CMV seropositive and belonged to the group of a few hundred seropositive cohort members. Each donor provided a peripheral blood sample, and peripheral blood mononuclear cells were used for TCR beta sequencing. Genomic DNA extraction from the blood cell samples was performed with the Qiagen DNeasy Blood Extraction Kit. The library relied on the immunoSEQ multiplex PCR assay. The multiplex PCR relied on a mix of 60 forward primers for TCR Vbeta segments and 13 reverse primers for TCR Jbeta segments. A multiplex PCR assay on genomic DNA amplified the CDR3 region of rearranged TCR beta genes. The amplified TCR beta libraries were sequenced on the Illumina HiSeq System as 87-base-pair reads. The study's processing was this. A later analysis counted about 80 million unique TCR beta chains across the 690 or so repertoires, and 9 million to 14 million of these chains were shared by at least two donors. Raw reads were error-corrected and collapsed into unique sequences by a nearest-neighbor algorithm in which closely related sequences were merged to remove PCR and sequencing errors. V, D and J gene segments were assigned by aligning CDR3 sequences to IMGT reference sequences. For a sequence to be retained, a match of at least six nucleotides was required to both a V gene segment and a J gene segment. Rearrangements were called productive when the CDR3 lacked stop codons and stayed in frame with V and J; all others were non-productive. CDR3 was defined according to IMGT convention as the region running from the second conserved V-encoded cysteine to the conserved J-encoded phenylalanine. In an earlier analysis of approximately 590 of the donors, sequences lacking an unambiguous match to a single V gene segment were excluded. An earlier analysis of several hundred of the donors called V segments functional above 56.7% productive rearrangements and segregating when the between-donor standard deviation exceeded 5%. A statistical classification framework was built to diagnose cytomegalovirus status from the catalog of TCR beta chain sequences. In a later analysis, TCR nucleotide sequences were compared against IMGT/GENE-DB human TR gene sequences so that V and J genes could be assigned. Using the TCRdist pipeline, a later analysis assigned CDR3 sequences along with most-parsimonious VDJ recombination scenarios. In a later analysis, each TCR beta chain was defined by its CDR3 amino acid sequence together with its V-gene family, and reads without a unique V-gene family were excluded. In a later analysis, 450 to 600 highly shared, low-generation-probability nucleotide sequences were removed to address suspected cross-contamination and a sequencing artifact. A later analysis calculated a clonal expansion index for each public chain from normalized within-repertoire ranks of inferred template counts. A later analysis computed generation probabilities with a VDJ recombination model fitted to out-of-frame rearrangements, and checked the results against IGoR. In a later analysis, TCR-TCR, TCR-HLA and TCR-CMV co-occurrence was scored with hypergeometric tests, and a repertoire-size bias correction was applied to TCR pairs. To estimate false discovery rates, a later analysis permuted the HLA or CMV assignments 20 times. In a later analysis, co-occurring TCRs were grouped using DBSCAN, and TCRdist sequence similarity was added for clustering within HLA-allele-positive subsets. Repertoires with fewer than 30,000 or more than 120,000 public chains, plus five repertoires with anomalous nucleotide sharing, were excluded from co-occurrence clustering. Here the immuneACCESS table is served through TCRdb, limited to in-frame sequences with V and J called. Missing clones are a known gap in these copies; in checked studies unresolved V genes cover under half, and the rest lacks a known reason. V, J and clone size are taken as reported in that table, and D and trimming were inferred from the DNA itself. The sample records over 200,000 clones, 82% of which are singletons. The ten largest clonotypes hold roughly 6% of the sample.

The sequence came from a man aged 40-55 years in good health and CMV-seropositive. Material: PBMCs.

In nucleotide form, the sequence is TGTGCCAGCAGCGGGAGAGTGGAGACCCAGTACTTC. Translated, this gives CASSGRVETQYF. The rearranged segments are TRBV9 and TRBJ2-5, with the D gene not clear enough to name. Cut back by 3 bases and 5 bases, the V and J ends lie 8 bases apart. As encoded in the germline V gene, CDR1 is SGDLS while CDR2 is YYNGEE. The CDR3 covers 12 residues, taking in both the cysteine and the phenylalanine. Only the CDR3 region is kept as DNA, spanning 36 bases read in frame from base 1. Joined to the reference TRBV9 and TRBJ2-5 proteins, this CDR3 gives the full variable domain: DSGVTQTPKHLITATGQRVTLRCSPRSGDLSVYWYQQSLDQGLQFLIQYYNGEERAKGNILERFSAQQFPDLHSELNLSSLELGDSALYFCASSGRVETQYFGPGTRLLVL.